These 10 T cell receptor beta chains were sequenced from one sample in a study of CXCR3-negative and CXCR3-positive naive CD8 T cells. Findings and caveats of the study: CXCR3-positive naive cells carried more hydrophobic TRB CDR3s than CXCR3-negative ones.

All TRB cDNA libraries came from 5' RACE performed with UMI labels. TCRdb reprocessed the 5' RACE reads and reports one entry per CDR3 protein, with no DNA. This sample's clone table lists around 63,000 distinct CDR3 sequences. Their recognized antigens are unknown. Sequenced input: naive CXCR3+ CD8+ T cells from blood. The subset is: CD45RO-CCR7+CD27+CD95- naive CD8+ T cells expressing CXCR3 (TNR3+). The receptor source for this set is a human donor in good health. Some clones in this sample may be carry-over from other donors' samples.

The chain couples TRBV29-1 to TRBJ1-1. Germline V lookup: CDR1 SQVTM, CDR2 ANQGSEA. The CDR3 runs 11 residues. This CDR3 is CSLSGGTEAFF.

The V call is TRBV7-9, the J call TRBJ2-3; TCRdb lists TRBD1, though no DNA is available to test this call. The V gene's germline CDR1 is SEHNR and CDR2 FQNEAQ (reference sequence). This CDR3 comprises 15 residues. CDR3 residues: CASSTRDRGQDTQYF.

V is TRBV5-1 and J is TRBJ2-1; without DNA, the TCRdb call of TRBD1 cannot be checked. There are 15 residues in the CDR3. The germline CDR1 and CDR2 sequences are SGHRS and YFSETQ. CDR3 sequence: CASSLTGTGYDEQFF.

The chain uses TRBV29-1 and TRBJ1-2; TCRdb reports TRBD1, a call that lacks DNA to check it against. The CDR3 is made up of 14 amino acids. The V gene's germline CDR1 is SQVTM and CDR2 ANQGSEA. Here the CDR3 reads CSVEGQLEGYGYTF.

This chain's CDR3 is CATSRFGQGQYNEQFF. The chain couples TRBV15 to TRBJ2-1; TCRdb selects TRBD1, and the lack of DNA leaves this call unchecked. The germline V gene has CDR1 LNHNV and CDR2 YYDKDF (reference sequence). This CDR3 is 16 amino acids long.

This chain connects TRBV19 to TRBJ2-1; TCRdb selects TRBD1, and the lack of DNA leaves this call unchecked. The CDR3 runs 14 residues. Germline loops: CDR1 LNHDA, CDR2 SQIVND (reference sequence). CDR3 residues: CASSMGGGYNEQFF.

The CDR3: CASSDGRGNNEQFF. The rearrangement links TRBV6-4 to TRBJ2-1; TCRdb indicates TRBD1, and absent DNA this call remains unverified. The CDR3 consists of 14 residues. In germline, CDR1 is MRHNA, CDR2 SNTAGT.

The CDR3 reads CASSTHRGGYTF. V usage is TRBV25-1 and J usage is TRBJ1-2; TCRdb's D call, TRBD1, is unchecked because there is no DNA. This CDR3 is 12 amino acids long. Germline V CDR1 and CDR2: MGHDK, SYGVNS.

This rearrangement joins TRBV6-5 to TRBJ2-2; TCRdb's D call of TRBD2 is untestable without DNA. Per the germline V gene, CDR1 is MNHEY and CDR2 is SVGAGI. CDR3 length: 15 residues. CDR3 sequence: CASSLSGVQSGELFF.

This CDR3 reads CASSESLIGGEKDGYTF. This chain links TRBV10-1 with TRBJ1-2. The CDR3 has 17 residues. The germline CDR1 and CDR2 sequences are WNHNN and SYGVQD (reference sequence).